This T cell receptor (beta chain) was observed in a study of T cell responses to AZD1222 COVID-19 vaccine. The study, taken as a whole, reports: Females outnumbered males among donors, who were mostly white British; clonal diversity was possibly underestimated.

CDR1 and CDR2 (germline): SGHRS, YFSETQ. This CDR3 comprises 14 residues. V lost 4 bases to trimming and J lost 1 base; unmatched junction nucleotides: 2. This clone occurred once. No antigen is known for it. The protocol was immunoSEQ multiplex PCR, while the TCRdb copy is restricted to in-frame clones and leaves out a portion. This sample yields 100,000 to 150,000 clones, of which roughly 86% are seen a single time; over 9.5% belongs to the top ten. The input for sequencing was peripheral blood, taken on day 0 of AZD1222 vaccination. The chain combines TRBV5-1 with TRBJ1-1; 9 bases are a match to TRBD1. The clonotype comes from an adult in good health. The CDR3 coding sequence is TGCGCCAGCAGCGCGGACAGGGGGAACACTGAAGCTTTCTTT. This sequence encodes CASSADRGNTEAFF.